This entry concerns a single T cell receptor beta chain. This entry comes from a study of technical replicates of blood from a handful of donors. Here immunoSEQ multiplex PCR was the method, and the copy in TCRdb shows in-frame clones only, minus some. The sample has some 60,000 clones, about nine tenths seen once. The germline CDR1 and CDR2 sequences are SGHRS and YFSETQ. V was clipped by 4 bases and J by 3 bases, with 11 bases between them. The CDR3 contains 13 residues. Sequenced sample: PBMCs. The TCR comes from a human donor in good health. Some clones in this sample may be carry-over from other donors' samples. The V and J genes are TRBV5-1 and TRBJ2-7, with D perhaps TRBD1 (5 bases). CDR3 nucleotides: TGCGCCAGCAGCCTCGGCAGGGACTACGAGCAGTACTTC. Its protein is CASSLGRDYEQYF.